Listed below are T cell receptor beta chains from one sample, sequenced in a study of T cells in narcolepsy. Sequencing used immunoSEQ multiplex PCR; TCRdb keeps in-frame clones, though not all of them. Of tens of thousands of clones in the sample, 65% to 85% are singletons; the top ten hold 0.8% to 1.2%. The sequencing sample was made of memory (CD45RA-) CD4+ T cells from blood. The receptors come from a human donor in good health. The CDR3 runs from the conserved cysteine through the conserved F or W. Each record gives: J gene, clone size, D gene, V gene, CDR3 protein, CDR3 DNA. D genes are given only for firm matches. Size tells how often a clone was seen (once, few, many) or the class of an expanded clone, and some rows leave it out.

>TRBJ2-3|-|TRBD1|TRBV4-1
CASRGTGGGTDTQYF
TGCGCCAGCCGAGGGACAGGGGGCGGCACAGATACGCAGTATTTT
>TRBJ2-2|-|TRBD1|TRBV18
CASSSDRANSNTGELFF
TGTGCCAGCTCATCCGACAGGGCCAATTCGAACACCGGGGAGCTGTTTTTT
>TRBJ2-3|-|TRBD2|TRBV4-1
CASSQVGLAGTDTQYF
TGCGCCAGCAGCCAAGTAGGACTAGCGGGTACAGATACGCAGTATTTT
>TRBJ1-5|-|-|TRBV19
CASSTTGGGSNQPQHF
TGTGCCAGTAGTACCACAGGAGGTGGTAGCAATCAGCCCCAGCATTTT
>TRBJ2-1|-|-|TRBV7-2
CASSSGGQQYNEQFF
TGTGCCAGCAGCTCCGGGGGACAGCAATACAATGAGCAGTTCTTC
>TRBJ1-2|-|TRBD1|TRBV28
CASTMGGTGGWSNYGYTF
TGTGCCAGCACTATGGGGGGGACAGGGGGTTGGTCCAACTATGGCTACACCTTC
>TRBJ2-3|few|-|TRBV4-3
CASSGASTDTQYF
TGCGCCAGCAGCGGGGCTAGCACAGATACGCAGTATTTT
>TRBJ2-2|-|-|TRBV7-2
CASSSTMGELFF
TGTGCCAGCAGCTCAACCATGGGGGAGCTGTTTTTT
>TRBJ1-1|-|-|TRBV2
CASRAGRVNTEAFF
TGTGCCAGCAGGGCCGGTCGGGTCAACACTGAAGCTTTCTTT
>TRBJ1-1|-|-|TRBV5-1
CASRLTENTEAFF
TGCGCCAGCAGACTCACAGAAAACACTGAAGCTTTCTTT
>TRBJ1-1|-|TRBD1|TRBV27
CASPGGGVSNTEAFF
TGTGCCAGCCCAGGGGGAGGCGTGTCGAACACTGAAGCTTTCTTT
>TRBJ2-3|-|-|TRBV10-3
CAIRGLGSTDTQYF
TGTGCCATCAGGGGACTTGGTAGCACAGATACGCAGTATTTT
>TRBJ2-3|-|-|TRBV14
CASSQELRGPVERSTDTQYF
TGTGCCAGCAGCCAAGAATTACGGGGCCCGGTTGAACGAAGCACAGATACGCAGTATTTT
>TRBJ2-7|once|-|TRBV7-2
CASSRAGGEQYF
TGTGCCAGCAGCAGGGCCGGGGGCGAGCAGTACTTC
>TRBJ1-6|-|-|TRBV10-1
CASSESVRNSPLHF
TGCGCCAGCAGTGAAAGCGTTAGGAATTCACCCCTCCACTTT
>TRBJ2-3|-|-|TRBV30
CAWSRDSTDTQYF
TGTGCCTGGAGTCGCGACTCGACAGATACGCAGTATTTT
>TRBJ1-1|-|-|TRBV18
CASSPKEGKLQAFF
TGTGCCAGCTCACCAAAAGAGGGTAAGCTCCAAGCTTTCTTT
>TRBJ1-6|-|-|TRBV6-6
CASSHGQRVDSPLHF
TGTGCCAGCAGTCATGGACAGAGGGTGGATTCACCCCTCCACTTT
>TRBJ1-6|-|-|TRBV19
CASSPSGYGSPLHF
TGTGCCAGTAGTCCCTCAGGGTACGGTTCACCCCTCCACTTT
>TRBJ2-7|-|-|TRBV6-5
CASSSGTSLREQYF
TGTGCCAGCAGTTCCGGGACATCCCTACGCGAGCAGTACTTC
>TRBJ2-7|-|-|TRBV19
CASSIRVGYEQYF
TGTGCCAGTAGTATTAGGGTTGGCTACGAGCAGTACTTC
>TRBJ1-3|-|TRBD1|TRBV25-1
CASSGQGPWTIYF
TGTGCCAGCAGTGGACAGGGCCCCTGGACCATATATTTT
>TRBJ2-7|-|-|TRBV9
CASSVEAQGLFFEQYF
TGTGCCAGCAGCGTAGAGGCCCAGGGTCTTTTTTTCGAGCAGTACTTC